This passage covers 26 T cell receptor beta chains from one sample sequenced in a study of blood T cell repertoires in COVID-19. TCRdb's copy holds only in-frame clones and misses some; the assay was immunoSEQ multiplex PCR. Among around 190,000 clones, roughly 88% were seen once, and the ten largest hold roughly a sixth. Sequencing was carried out using peripheral blood. The receptors were gathered from a middle-aged man with COVID-19, enrolled during active disease.

This chain connects TRBV30 to TRBJ1-2; D remains unclear. V was trimmed by 4 bases and J by 8 bases, leaving 17 bases between them. The CDR3 has 13 amino acids. Germline V lookup: CDR1 GTSNPN, CDR2 SVGIG (reference sequence). This CDR3 is CAWNLATPRGYTF. CDR3 nucleotide sequence: TGTGCCTGGAATTTAGCTACACCTCGGGGCTACACCTTC.

The V and J genes are TRBV2 and TRBJ1-1; D call uncertain. Deletions cut 7 bases from V and 1 base from J, with 7 bases between. Germline V gene lookup returns CDR1 SNHLY and CDR2 FYNNEI. CDR3 length: 12 residues. This chain's CDR3 is CASTAGNTEAFF. CDR3 bases: TGTGCCAGCACAGCAGGGAACACTGAAGCTTTCTTT.

This chain connects TRBV2 to TRBJ2-5; TRBD2 matches 7 bases. V trimming: 4 bases; J trimming: 0 bases; junction bases outside the gene matches: 5. CDR1 and CDR2 from the germline V gene are SNHLY and FYNNEI. This CDR3 comprises 15 residues. CDR3: CASSGLGGYQETQYF. In nucleotides, the CDR3 is TGTGCCAGCAGTGGTTTGGGGGGGTACCAAGAGACCCAGTACTTC.

The genes are TRBV28 and TRBJ1-1; TRBD1 agrees at 7 bases. Germline-derived CDR1 and CDR2 are MDHEN and SYDVKM. V was pared by 4 bases and J by 6 bases, with 8 bases of the junction left unmatched. CDR3 length: 14 amino acids. The CDR3 region has the DNA TGTGCCAGCAGTTCGACAGGGCGCTTTCCTGAAGCTTTCTTT. Translating it yields CASSSTGRFPEAFF. The full variable domain, in which reference TRBV28 and TRBJ1-1 provide the parts outside the CDR3, is DVKVTQSSRYLVKRTGEKVFLECVQDMDHENMFWYRQDPGLGLRLIYFSYDVKMKEKGDIPEGYSVSREKKERFSLILESASTNQTSMYLCASSSTGRFPEAFFGQGTRLTVV.

DNA for the CDR3: TGTGCCAGCAGAACAACCGGGCCGAGGGCAGAGACCCAGTACTTC. Its protein is CASRTTGPRAETQYF. V is TRBV6-5 and J is TRBJ2-5, with D possibly matching TRBD2 (5 bases). The CDR3 totals 15 residues. Per the germline V gene, CDR1 is MNHEY and CDR2 is SVGAGI. Trimming left V 6 bases short and J 4 bases short, with 18 bases between.

The chain has TRBV18 and TRBJ2-3, with 10 bases fitting TRBD2. This CDR3 contains 19 residues. V was clipped by 3 bases and J by 7 bases; unmatched bases: 19. CDR1 and CDR2 from the germline V gene are KGHSH and LQKENI. The CDR3 DNA sequence: TGTGCCAGCTCACCCGTCCTAGCGGGAGAGGCACTCAAGTCAAATACGCAGTATTTT. Encoded protein: CASSPVLAGEALKSNTQYF.

This clone was found many times. The chain couples TRBV19 to TRBJ2-7, with 10 positions matching TRBD1. The germline V gene has CDR1 LNHDA and CDR2 SQIVND (reference sequence). The trim removed 6 bases at V and 2 bases at J, leaving 7 bases unmatched. The CDR3 runs to 15 residues. CDR3 protein: CASRSTGGAPYEQYF. DNA of the CDR3: TGTGCCAGTAGATCGACAGGGGGCGCCCCCTACGAGCAGTACTTC.

This clone was picked up one time. The chain recombines TRBV4-3 with TRBJ1-1, with 12 bases lining up with TRBD1. V was clipped by 4 bases and J by 1 base; unmatched bases: 4. Looked up from germline, CDR1 is LGHNA and CDR2 is YSLEER. CDR3 size: 16 residues. CDR3 DNA sequence: TGCGCCAGCAGCCCGGGACAGGGGGCTGGGAACACTGAAGCTTTCTTT. Amino acids: CASSPGQGAGNTEAFF.

This clone was picked up one time. The chain links TRBV9 to TRBJ2-7, with 8 bases that match TRBD2. V trimming: 0 bases; J trimming: 2 bases; junction bases outside the gene matches: 10. Germline-derived CDR1 and CDR2 are SGDLS and YYNGEE. This CDR3 has 17 residues. This chain's CDR3 is CASSVAPAGGLPYEQYF. The DNA of the CDR3 is TGTGCCAGCAGCGTAGCTCCGGCGGGAGGCCTTCCCTACGAGCAGTACTTC.

The J gene is TRBJ1-1, the V gene TRBV19; D uncertain. The ends were cut back, 6 bases at V and 4 bases at J, with 18 bases in the middle. The CDR3 covers 15 residues. Germline assignment: CDR1 LNHDA and CDR2 SQIVND (reference sequence). Here the CDR3 reads CASRSGEARSTEAFF. The CDR3 bases are TGTGCCAGTAGATCCGGGGAGGCAAGAAGCACTGAAGCTTTCTTT.

The chain recombines TRBV2 with TRBJ2-3; TRBD2 aligns across 11 bases. The CDR3 totals 15 residues. J was trimmed by 6 bases and V by 5 bases; bases with no gene match: 7. Per the germline V gene, CDR1 is SNHLY and CDR2 is FYNNEI. The CDR3 DNA is TGTGCCAGCAGTTTCGGACTAGCGGGCGATGATACGCAGTATTTT. Translation: CASSFGLAGDDTQYF.

The CDR3 loop is CAWSVGGQGEQYF. The CDR3 bases are TGTGCCTGGAGTGTAGGGGGTCAGGGCGAGCAGTACTTC. The genes are TRBV30 and TRBJ2-7; tentatively, D is TRBD1 (6 bases). The length of the CDR3 is 13 residues. Germline CDR1 is GTSNPN and CDR2 is SVGIG (reference sequence). V was trimmed by 0 bases and J by 6 bases, leaving 12 bases between them.

V and J are TRBV28 and TRBJ1-3; weak D call: TRBD1 (5 bases). With 0 bases removed from V and 0 bases from J, the gap between germline ends came to 9 bases. Germline assignment: CDR1 MDHEN and CDR2 SYDVKM. The CDR3 is made up of 16 amino acids. The CDR3 sequence is CASSLWRDLSGNTIYF. CDR3 DNA sequence: TGTGCCAGCAGTTTATGGCGGGACCTCTCTGGAAACACCATATATTTT.

The chain employs TRBV5-1 and TRBJ1-1, with a possible D match to TRBD1 (6 bases). CDR3 length: 13 residues. Germline-derived CDR1 and CDR2 are SGHRS and YFSETQ. V was shortened by 4 bases and J by 1 base, with 8 bases between the two germline ends. CDR3 sequence reads: CASSATGNTEAFF. CDR3 nucleotide sequence: TGCGCCAGCAGCGCGACAGGGAACACTGAAGCTTTCTTT.

V gene TRBV11-1 combines with J gene TRBJ2-5, with D tentatively TRBD2 (7 bases). CDR1 and CDR2 (germline): SGHAT, FQDESV (reference sequence). V lost 5 bases, J lost 2 bases, and 18 bases lay in between. The CDR3 has 16 residues. CDR3 protein: CASSKRAGARQETQYF. Here the CDR3 DNA reads TGTGCCAGCAGCAAACGCGCGGGGGCCAGGCAAGAGACCCAGTACTTC.

This chain uses TRBV5-1 with TRBJ2-3; 7 bases match TRBD2. CDR3 length equals 15 residues. Germline V gives CDR1 SGHRS, CDR2 YFSETQ. The J segment lost 3 bases and the V segment lost 0 bases, leaving 4 bases of the junction unmatched. CDR3 loop: CASSLEPSGTDTQYF. In DNA, the CDR3 is TGCGCCAGCAGCTTGGAACCTAGCGGAACAGATACGCAGTATTTT.

V is TRBV5-5 and J is TRBJ1-1; maybe TRBD1 (5 bases). The CDR3 runs to 13 residues. The V gene's germline CDR1 is SGHKS and CDR2 YYEKEE (reference sequence). Trimming stripped 7 bases from V and 3 bases from J, with 13 bases between. The DNA of the CDR3 is TGTGCCAGCTCCATACAGGCGGACACTGAAGCTTTCTTT. Its protein is CASSIQADTEAFF.

This clone was seen just once. V gene TRBV3-1 (or the pseudogene TRBV3-2) combines with J gene TRBJ2-3, with D tentatively TRBD2 (5 bases). This CDR3 contains 12 residues. Trimming pared 2 bases from V and 10 bases from J, leaving 10 bases between. Germline V gives CDR1 LGHDT, CDR2 YNNKEL (reference sequence). DNA for the CDR3: TGTGCCAGCAGCCAATTTGCGGAGGCGCAGTATTTT. This gives the protein CASSQFAEAQYF.

V gene TRBV10-3 combines with J gene TRBJ2-3; D is perhaps TRBD2 (5 bases). Trimming cost V 10 bases and J 5 bases, with 13 bases left between them. The germline CDR1 and CDR2 sequences are ENHRY and SYGVKD. The CDR3 length is 12 residues. CDR3 amino acids: CATSSGKDTQYF. CDR3 DNA sequence: TGTGCCACCAGCTCGGGGAAAGATACGCAGTATTTT.

V usage is TRBV27 and J usage is TRBJ2-7, with 8 bases matching TRBD1. V was clipped by 1 base and J by 9 bases; unmatched bases: 14. Germline values: CDR1 MNHEY, CDR2 SMNVEV (reference sequence). The CDR3 extends over 16 amino acids. CDR3 DNA: TGTGCCAGCAGTTTATTAATCGGGCAGGGGGCAATATCGCAGTACTTC. Protein: CASSLLIGQGAISQYF.

The chain joins TRBV6-1 to TRBJ2-1; D is undetermined. The CDR3 contains 14 residues. The germline CDR1 and CDR2 sequences are MNHNS and SASEGT. V lost 3 bases and J 9 bases, leaving 15 bases between the germline ends. The CDR3: CASSDMSREGEQFF. CDR3 coding DNA: TGTGCCAGCAGTGACATGTCTAGAGAAGGTGAGCAGTTCTTC.

The CDR3 reads CASSPGDGLYEQYF. Written as DNA, the CDR3 is TGCGCCAGCAGCCCGGGGGACGGGTTGTACGAGCAGTACTTC. This chain uses TRBV5-1 with TRBJ2-7, with D possibly matching TRBD2 (6 bases). Trimming stripped 4 bases from V and 4 bases from J, with 15 bases between. There are 14 residues in the CDR3. Germline CDR1 SGHRS, CDR2 YFSETQ.

The gene calls are TRBV30 and TRBJ2-7, with TRBD1 identical over 8 bases. Germline-derived CDR1 and CDR2 are GTSNPN and SVGIG (reference sequence). V shed 5 bases, J shed 3 bases, and the junction held 3 bases outside the gene matches. The CDR3 consists of 12 residues. In nucleotides, the CDR3 is TGTGCCTGGGCAGGGGGCGTCTACGAGCAGTACTTC. Translating gives CAWAGGVYEQYF. Supplemented by reference TRBV30 and TRBJ2-7, the full variable domain reads SQTIHQWPATLVQPVGSPLSLECTVEGTSNPNLYWYRQAAGRGLQLLFYSVGIGQISSEVPQNLSASRPQDRQFILSSKKLLLSDSGFYLCAWAGGVYEQYFGPGTRLTVT.

Concerning this clone itself: Other nucleotide sequences from this sample produce the same CDR3. The chain has TRBV11-2 and TRBJ2-7; 11 bases agree with TRBD1. V was pared by 6 bases and J by 2 bases, with 3 bases of the junction left unmatched. The CDR3 sequence is 14 residues long. CDR1 and CDR2 (germline): SGHAT, FQNNGV. This CDR3 reads CASSLGQGAYEQYF. Here the CDR3 DNA reads TGTGCCAGCAGTTTGGGACAGGGGGCCTACGAGCAGTACTTC.

The chain links TRBV29-1 to TRBJ2-7; no definite D call. Trimming shortened V by 4 bases and J by 6 bases, and 7 bases separated the two germline ends. The CDR3 runs to 10 residues. Per germline, CDR1 SQVTM and CDR2 ANQGSEA. Here the CDR3 reads CSVGNTEQYF. DNA of the CDR3: TGCAGCGTTGGAAACACCGAGCAGTACTTC.

The rearrangement uses TRBV10-3 and TRBJ2-2, with a weak D call TRBD1 (6 bases). Per the germline V gene, CDR1 is ENHRY and CDR2 is SYGVKD. Trimming stripped 3 bases from V and 2 bases from J, with 16 bases between. This CDR3 has 17 residues. CDR3 sequence: CAISDPPQGTNTGELFF. The CDR3 DNA sequence: TGTGCCATCAGTGACCCACCCCAGGGGACCAACACCGGGGAGCTGTTTTTT.